The rows below give T cell receptor beta chains drawn from one sample of a study of long-term antiretroviral therapy in people with HIV. Clones were sequenced by immunoSEQ multiplex PCR, and TCRdb holds only the in-frame ones, with some missing. The sample yields about 48,000 clones, under 90% seen once. Specimen: unsorted PBMCs, collected 0.8 years after starting antiretroviral therapy. These receptors came from a woman aged 18-29 years with HIV. CDR3s include the opening cysteine and the closing phenylalanine or tryptophan. Each record gives: clone size, J gene, V gene, CDR3 length, D gene, CDR3 protein, CDR3 DNA. The D gene is left open where the match is weak. Not every row has a clone size; where given, it reads once, few, many or a size class.

abundance: -; j_gene: TRBJ2-1; v_gene: TRBV5-1; len: 15; d_gene: -; CDR3aa: CASSPRRALYNEQFF; CDR3nt: TGCGCCAGCAGCCCAAGGAGGGCCCTATACAATGAGCAGTTCTTC
abundance: few; j_gene: TRBJ2-7; v_gene: TRBV27; len: 14; d_gene: -; CDR3aa: CASSIQGRLGEQYF; CDR3nt: TGTGCCAGCAGTATCCAGGGACGTCTGGGCGAGCAGTACTTC
abundance: -; j_gene: TRBJ2-2; v_gene: TRBV7-9; len: 14; d_gene: -; CDR3aa: CASSLNGVTGELFF; CDR3nt: TGTGCCAGCAGCTTAAACGGGGTCACCGGGGAGCTGTTTTTT
abundance: -; j_gene: TRBJ1-3; v_gene: TRBV28; len: 15; d_gene: -; CDR3aa: CASSLTGASGNTIYF; CDR3nt: TGTGCCAGCAGTTTAACAGGTGCTTCTGGAAACACCATATATTTT
abundance: -; j_gene: TRBJ2-3; v_gene: TRBV7-8; len: 17; d_gene: -; CDR3aa: CASSQARLRGFTDTQYF; CDR3nt: TGTGCCAGCAGCCAGGCCCGCTTGCGGGGCTTCACAGATACGCAGTATTTT
abundance: -; j_gene: TRBJ2-4; v_gene: TRBV28; len: 17; d_gene: -; CDR3aa: CASSPTSGPLAKNIQYF; CDR3nt: TGTGCCAGCAGCCCCACGTCAGGGCCACTAGCCAAAAACATTCAGTACTTC
abundance: -; j_gene: TRBJ1-2; v_gene: TRBV28; len: 12; d_gene: TRBD1; CDR3aa: CASTTGGYGYTF; CDR3nt: TGTGCCAGCACTACAGGGGGCTATGGCTACACCTTC
abundance: -; j_gene: TRBJ1-1; v_gene: TRBV27; len: 14; d_gene: TRBD1; CDR3aa: CASSGRQGSTEAFF; CDR3nt: TGTGCCAGCAGTGGCCGACAGGGGAGCACTGAAGCTTTCTTT
abundance: -; j_gene: TRBJ2-7; v_gene: TRBV13; len: 15; d_gene: -; CDR3aa: CASSNRQGGTYEQYF; CDR3nt: TGTGCCAGCAGCAACAGACAGGGAGGCACATACGAGCAGTACTTC
abundance: -; j_gene: TRBJ1-2; v_gene: TRBV27; len: 13; d_gene: -; CDR3aa: CASSFYGLGGYTF; CDR3nt: TGTGCCAGCAGTTTTTACGGCTTGGGAGGCTACACCTTC
abundance: -; j_gene: TRBJ2-1; v_gene: TRBV11-3; len: 16; d_gene: TRBD2; CDR3aa: CASSFNSGRASHEQFF; CDR3nt: TGTGCCAGCAGCTTCAATAGCGGGAGGGCCAGCCATGAGCAGTTCTTC
abundance: -; j_gene: TRBJ2-3; v_gene: TRBV10-3; len: 14; d_gene: TRBD2; CDR3aa: CAISEGGGTDTQYF; CDR3nt: TGTGCCATCAGTGAGGGCGGGGGGACAGATACGCAGTATTTT
abundance: -; j_gene: TRBJ2-1; v_gene: TRBV19; len: 10; d_gene: -; CDR3aa: CASSHNEQFF; CDR3nt: TGTGCCAGTAGTCACAATGAGCAGTTCTTC
abundance: -; j_gene: TRBJ2-7; v_gene: TRBV4-1; len: 13; d_gene: TRBD1; CDR3aa: CASSQVTGDEQYF; CDR3nt: TGCGCCAGCAGCCAAGTGACAGGGGATGAGCAGTACTTC
abundance: -; j_gene: TRBJ2-1; v_gene: TRBV7-3; len: 15; d_gene: -; CDR3aa: CASSPAGDSYNEQFF; CDR3nt: TGTGCCAGCAGCCCCGCCGGGGACTCCTACAATGAGCAGTTCTTC
abundance: once; j_gene: TRBJ2-6; v_gene: TRBV6-1; len: 15; d_gene: -; CDR3aa: CASSERGAGANVLTF; CDR3nt: TGTGCCAGCAGTGAAAGGGGGGCTGGGGCCAACGTCCTGACTTTC
abundance: -; j_gene: TRBJ2-5; v_gene: TRBV25-1; len: 14; d_gene: -; CDR3aa: CASSGRAGEETQYF; CDR3nt: TGTGCCAGCAGTGGTAGAGCCGGGGAAGAGACCCAGTACTTC
abundance: once; j_gene: TRBJ2-2; v_gene: TRBV5-1; len: 15; d_gene: -; CDR3aa: CASSLEFGDTGELFF; CDR3nt: TGCGCCAGCAGCTTGGAGTTCGGTGACACCGGGGAGCTGTTTTTT
abundance: -; j_gene: TRBJ1-3; v_gene: TRBV9; len: 14; d_gene: TRBD1; CDR3aa: CASSVGDRGNTIYF; CDR3nt: TGTGCCAGCAGCGTAGGGGACAGGGGAAACACCATATATTTT
abundance: -; j_gene: TRBJ2-7; v_gene: TRBV21-1; len: 13; d_gene: -; CDR3aa: CASSNGGSGEQYF; CDR3nt: TGTGCCAGCAGCAATGGAGGGAGTGGCGAGCAGTACTTC
abundance: -; j_gene: TRBJ2-3; v_gene: TRBV11-2; len: 13; d_gene: -; CDR3aa: CASSLPSTDTQYF; CDR3nt: TGTGCCAGCAGCTTACCTAGCACAGATACGCAGTATTTT
abundance: -; j_gene: TRBJ2-1; v_gene: TRBV27; len: 20; d_gene: TRBD2; CDR3aa: CASSLSGRLAGPSSYNEQFF; CDR3nt: TGTGCCAGCAGTTTATCCGGACGACTAGCGGGACCCAGCTCCTACAATGAGCAGTTCTTC
abundance: -; j_gene: TRBJ1-2; v_gene: TRBV11-2; len: 17; d_gene: TRBD1; CDR3aa: CASSLGRDRRGNHGYTF; CDR3nt: TGTGCCAGCAGCTTAGGACGGGACAGGAGGGGTAATCATGGCTACACCTTC
abundance: few; j_gene: TRBJ2-2; v_gene: TRBV19; len: 14; d_gene: -; CDR3aa: CASSIGPNQGELFF; CDR3nt: TGTGCCAGTAGTATAGGCCCCAACCAAGGGGAGCTGTTTTTT
abundance: -; j_gene: TRBJ2-5; v_gene: TRBV7-9; len: 16; d_gene: -; CDR3aa: CASSYADGAYWETQYF; CDR3nt: TGTGCCAGCAGCTACGCGGACGGGGCCTATTGGGAGACCCAGTACTTC
abundance: once; j_gene: TRBJ2-7; v_gene: TRBV5-4; len: 14; d_gene: TRBD2; CDR3aa: CASSPASGLYEQYF; CDR3nt: TGTGCCAGCAGCCCAGCTAGCGGGCTCTACGAGCAGTACTTC